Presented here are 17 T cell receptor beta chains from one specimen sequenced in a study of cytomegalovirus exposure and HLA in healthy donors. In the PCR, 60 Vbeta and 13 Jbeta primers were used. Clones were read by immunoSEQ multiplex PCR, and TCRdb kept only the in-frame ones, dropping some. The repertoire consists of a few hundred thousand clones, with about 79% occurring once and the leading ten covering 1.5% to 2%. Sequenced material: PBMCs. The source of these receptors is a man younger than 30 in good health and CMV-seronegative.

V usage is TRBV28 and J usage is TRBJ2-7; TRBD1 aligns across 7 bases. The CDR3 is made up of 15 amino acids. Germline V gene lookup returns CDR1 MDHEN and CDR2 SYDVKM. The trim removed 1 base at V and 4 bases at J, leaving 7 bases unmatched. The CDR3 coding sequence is TGTGCCAGCAGTTTATCCGGGACAGCCGTTTACGAGCAGTACTTC. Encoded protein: CASSLSGTAVYEQYF.

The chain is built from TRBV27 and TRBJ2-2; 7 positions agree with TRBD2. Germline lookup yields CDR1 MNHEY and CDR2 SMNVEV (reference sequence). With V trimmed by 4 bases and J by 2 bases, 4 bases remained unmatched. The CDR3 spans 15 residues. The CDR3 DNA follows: TGTGCCAGCAGTTCTAGCGGAAGTAACACCGGGGAGCTGTTTTTT. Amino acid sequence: CASSSSGSNTGELFF.

The CDR3 DNA reads TGCAGCGGAAGACAGGGGGCGGATTCTTCCAAAAACATTCAGTACTTC. Translating gives CSGRQGADSSKNIQYF. This chain joins TRBV29-1 and TRBJ2-4; 10 nucleotides line up with TRBD1. CDR1 and CDR2 from the germline V gene are SQVTM and ANQGSEA. V shed 7 bases, J shed 2 bases, and the junction held 11 bases outside the gene matches. CDR3 length: 16 residues.

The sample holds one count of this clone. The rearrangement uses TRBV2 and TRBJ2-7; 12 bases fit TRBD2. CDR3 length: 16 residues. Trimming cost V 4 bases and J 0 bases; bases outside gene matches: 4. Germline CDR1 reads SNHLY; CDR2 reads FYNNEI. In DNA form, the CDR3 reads TGTGCCAGCAGTGCGGGACTAGCGGGCCTCTCCTACGAGCAGTACTTC. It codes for CASSAGLAGLSYEQYF.

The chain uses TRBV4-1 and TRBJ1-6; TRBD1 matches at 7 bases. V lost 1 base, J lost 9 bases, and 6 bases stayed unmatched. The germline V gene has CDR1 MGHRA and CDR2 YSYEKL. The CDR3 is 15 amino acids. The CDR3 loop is CASSQVDRERSPLHF. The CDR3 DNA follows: TGCGCCAGCAGCCAAGTAGACAGGGAGCGTTCACCCCTCCACTTT.

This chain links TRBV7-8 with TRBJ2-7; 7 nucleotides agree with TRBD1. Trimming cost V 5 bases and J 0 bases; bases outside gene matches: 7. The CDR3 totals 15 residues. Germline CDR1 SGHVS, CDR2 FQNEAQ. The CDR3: CASSPRTGPSYEQYF. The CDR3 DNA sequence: TGTGCCAGCAGCCCCCGGACAGGACCCTCCTACGAGCAGTACTTC.

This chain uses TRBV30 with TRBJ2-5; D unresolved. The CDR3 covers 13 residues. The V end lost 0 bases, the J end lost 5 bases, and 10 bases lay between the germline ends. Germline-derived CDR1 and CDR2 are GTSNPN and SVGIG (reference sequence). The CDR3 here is CAWSVGRRETQYF. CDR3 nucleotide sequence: TGTGCCTGGAGTGTGGGCAGACGGGAGACCCAGTACTTC.

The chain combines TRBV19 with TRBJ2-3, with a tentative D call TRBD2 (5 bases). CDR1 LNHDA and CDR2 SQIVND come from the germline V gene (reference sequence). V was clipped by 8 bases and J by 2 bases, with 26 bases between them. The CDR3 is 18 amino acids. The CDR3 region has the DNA TGTGCCAGTCCTCCGGAGAACATACTAGAGAAAATCACAGATACGCAGTATTTT. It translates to CASPPENILEKITDTQYF.

The CDR3 nucleotides are TGTGCCAGCAGCTTAGCCCCGGAACAGGGATATGGAAACACCATATATTTT. It codes for CASSLAPEQGYGNTIYF. V and J are TRBV7-2 and TRBJ1-3, with D possibly TRBD1 on 6 matching bases. The V end lost 0 bases, the J end lost 3 bases, and 15 bases lay between the germline ends. In germline, CDR1 is SGHTA, CDR2 FQGNSA. This CDR3 has 17 amino acids.

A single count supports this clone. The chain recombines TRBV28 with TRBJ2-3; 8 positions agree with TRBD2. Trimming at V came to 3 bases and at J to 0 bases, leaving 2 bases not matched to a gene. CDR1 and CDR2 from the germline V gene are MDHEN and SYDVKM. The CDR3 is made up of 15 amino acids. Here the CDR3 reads CASSFASGSTDTQYF. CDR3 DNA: TGTGCCAGCAGTTTCGCTAGCGGGAGCACAGATACGCAGTATTTT.

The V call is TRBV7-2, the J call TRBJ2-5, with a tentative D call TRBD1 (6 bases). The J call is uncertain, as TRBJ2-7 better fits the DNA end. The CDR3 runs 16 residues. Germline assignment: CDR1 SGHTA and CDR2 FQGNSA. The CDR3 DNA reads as TGTGCCAGCAGCCCAGCTCATGGGGACAACTCCTACGAGCAGTACTTC. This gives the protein CASSPAHGDNSYEQYF.

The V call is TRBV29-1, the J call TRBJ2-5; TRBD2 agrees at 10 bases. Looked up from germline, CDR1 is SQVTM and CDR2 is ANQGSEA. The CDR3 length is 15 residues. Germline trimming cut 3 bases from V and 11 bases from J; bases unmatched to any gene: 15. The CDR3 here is CSVDDAQGLAREQYF. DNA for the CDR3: TGCAGCGTTGACGACGCACAGGGACTAGCGAGGGAGCAGTACTTC.

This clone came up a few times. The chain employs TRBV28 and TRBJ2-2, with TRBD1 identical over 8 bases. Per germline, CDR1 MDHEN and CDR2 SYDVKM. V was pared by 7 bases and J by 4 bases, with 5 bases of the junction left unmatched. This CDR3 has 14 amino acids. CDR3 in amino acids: CASTLTGVTGELFF. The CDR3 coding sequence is TGTGCCAGCACCCTGACAGGGGTCACCGGGGAGCTGTTTTTT.

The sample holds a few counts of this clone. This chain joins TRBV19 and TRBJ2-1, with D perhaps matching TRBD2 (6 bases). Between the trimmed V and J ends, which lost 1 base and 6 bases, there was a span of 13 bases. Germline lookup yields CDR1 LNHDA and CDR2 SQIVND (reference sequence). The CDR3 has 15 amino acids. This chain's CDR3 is CASSIVLGLSNEQFF. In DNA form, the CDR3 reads TGTGCCAGTAGTATAGTATTGGGACTCAGCAATGAGCAGTTCTTC.

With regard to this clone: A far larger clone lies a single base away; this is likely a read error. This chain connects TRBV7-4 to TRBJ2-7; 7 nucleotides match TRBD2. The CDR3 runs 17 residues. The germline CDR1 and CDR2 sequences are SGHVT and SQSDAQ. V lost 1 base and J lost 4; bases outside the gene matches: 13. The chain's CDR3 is CASSLDMIPSGPYEQYF. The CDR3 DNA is TGTGCCAGCAGCTTAGATATGATCCCTAGCGGCCCTTACGAGCAGTACTTC.

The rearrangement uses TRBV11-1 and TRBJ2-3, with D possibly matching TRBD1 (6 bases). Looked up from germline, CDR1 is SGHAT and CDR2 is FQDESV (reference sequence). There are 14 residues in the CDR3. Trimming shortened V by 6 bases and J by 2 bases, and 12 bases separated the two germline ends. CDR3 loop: CASRPGQVTDTQYF. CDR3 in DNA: TGTGCCAGCAGACCGGGACAAGTCACAGATACGCAGTATTTT.

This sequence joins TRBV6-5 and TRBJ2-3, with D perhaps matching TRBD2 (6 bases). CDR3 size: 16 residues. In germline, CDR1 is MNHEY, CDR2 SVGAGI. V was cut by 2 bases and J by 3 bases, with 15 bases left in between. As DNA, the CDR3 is TGTGCCAGCAGTTACACCCCCAGGCTAGCGACAGATACGCAGTATTTT. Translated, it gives CASSYTPRLATDTQYF.